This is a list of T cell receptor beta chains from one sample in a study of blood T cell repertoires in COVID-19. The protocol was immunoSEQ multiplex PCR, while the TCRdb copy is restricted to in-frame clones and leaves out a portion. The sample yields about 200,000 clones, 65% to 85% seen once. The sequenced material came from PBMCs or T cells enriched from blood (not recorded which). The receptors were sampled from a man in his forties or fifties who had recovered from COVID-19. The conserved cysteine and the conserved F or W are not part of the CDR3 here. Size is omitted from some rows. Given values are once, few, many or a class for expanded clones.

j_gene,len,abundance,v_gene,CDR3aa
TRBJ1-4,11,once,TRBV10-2,ASSDRGWEKLF
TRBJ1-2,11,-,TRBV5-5,ASSYDRRGGYT
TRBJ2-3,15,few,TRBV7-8,ASSSILAAQRTDTQY
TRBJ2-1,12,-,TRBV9,ASSVDSPKGEQF
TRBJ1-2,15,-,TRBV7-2,ASSLSHSQGPNYGYT
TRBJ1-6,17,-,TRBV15,ATSGGHYGGASYNSPLH
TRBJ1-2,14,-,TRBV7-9,ASSLARGQPNYGYT
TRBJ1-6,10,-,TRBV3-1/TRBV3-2,ASSQDISPLH
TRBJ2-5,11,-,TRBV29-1,SVARNLQETQY
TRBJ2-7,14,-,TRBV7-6,ASSYKTGDSSYEQY
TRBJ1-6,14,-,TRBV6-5,ASSYSGRSYNSPLH
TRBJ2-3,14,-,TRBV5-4,ASSLGAGEYTDTQY
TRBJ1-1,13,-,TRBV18,ASSPQRILNTEAF
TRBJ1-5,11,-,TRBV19,ASSLKAVQPQH
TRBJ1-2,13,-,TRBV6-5,ASRYRSIINYGYT
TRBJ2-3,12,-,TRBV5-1,ASSLEQFTDTQY
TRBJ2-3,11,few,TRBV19,ASSTSSEDTQY
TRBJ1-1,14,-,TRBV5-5,ASSLDLQGAGTEAF
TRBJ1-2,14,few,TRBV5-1,ASSLFPTGASYGYT
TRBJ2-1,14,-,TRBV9,ASSVGNGGAYNEQF
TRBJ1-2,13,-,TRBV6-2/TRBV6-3,ASSNSGRRGYGYT
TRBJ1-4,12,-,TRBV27,ASSPRPRGGKLF
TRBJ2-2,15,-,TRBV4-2,ASSQVRQRGVTGELF
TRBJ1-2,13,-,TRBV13,ASSSFGSPNYGYT
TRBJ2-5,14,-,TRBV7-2,ASSLNSGGAFETQY
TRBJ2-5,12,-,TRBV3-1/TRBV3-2,ASSQSGGSETQY
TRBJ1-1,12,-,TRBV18,ASSSRQGGTEAF
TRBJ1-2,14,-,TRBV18,ASSPPSDREKNGYT
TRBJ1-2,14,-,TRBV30,AWSVQVTGVRYGYT
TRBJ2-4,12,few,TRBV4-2,ASSHEGPKNIQY
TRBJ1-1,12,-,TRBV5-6,ASSLQGGDTEAF
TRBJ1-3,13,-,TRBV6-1,ASSDLGGDGNTIY
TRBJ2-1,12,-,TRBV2,ASLRGSSYNEQF
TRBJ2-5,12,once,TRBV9,ASSVELAQETQY
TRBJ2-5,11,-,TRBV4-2,ASSQGLAGTQY
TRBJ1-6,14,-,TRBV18,ASSPPRSSYNSPLH
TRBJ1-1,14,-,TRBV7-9,ASSLLAGRSPTEAF
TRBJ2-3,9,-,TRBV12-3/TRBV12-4,ASSATDTQY
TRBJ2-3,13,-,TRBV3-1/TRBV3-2,ASSHSGTSGGVQY
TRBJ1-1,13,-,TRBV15,ATSRERYGGTEAF
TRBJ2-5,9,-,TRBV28,ASVRQETQY
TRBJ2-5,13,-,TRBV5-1,ASSPGTGGQETQY
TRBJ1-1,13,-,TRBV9,ASSAGQGAWTEAF
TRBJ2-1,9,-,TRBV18,ASSSTFEQF
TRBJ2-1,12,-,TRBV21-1,ASSNRGILNEQF
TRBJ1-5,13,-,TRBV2,ASSEGRRGGQPQH
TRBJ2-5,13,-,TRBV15,ATSRDLTGPETQY
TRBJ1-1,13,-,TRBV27,ASSLAGTMNTEAF
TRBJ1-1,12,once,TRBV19,ASSFGGLNTEAF
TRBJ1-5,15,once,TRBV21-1,ASPLDREVKGNQPQH
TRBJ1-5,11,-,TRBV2,ASRGQGNQPQH
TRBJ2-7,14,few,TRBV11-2,ASSLVRSGSPSEQY
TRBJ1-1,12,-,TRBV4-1,ASSQDRGGTEAF